These 18 T cell receptor beta chains came from one sample sequenced in a study of T cell responses to AZD1222 COVID-19 vaccine. The assay was immunoSEQ multiplex PCR, and TCRdb's table has in-frame clones only and misses some. Seen here are about 130,000 clones, just under 95% observed once, and the top ten hold 1% to 1.3%. This specimen consisted of peripheral blood, obtained 28 days after the second AZD1222 dose. These receptors were obtained from an adult who received the AZD1222 COVID-19 vaccine.

The rearrangement joins TRBV30 to TRBJ1-4; TRBD1 might be the D (6 bases). Trimming removed 2 bases from V and 4 bases from J, with 11 bases in between. The length of the CDR3 is 14 residues. CDR1 is GTSNPN and CDR2 is SVGIG in the germline V gene (reference sequence). The CDR3 DNA is TGTGCCTGGAGTAGGACAGTCCTTAATGAAAAACTGTTTTTT. Its translation is CAWSRTVLNEKLFF.

This chain links TRBV28 with TRBJ1-4; 9 bases map to TRBD1. V lost 2 bases and J lost 7; bases outside the gene matches: 8. Germline V gene data show CDR1 as MDHEN and CDR2 as SYDVKM. The CDR3 loop spans 16 amino acids. In nucleotides, the CDR3 is TGTGCCAGCAGTTTACACGGGACAGGGCAAGGTGAAAAACTGTTTTTT. Translation: CASSLHGTGQGEKLFF.

V gene TRBV3-1 (or the pseudogene TRBV3-2) combines with J gene TRBJ2-1; TRBD2 is a possible D gene (5 bases). V was trimmed by 2 bases and J by 15 bases, leaving 14 bases between them. Germline assignment: CDR1 LGHDT and CDR2 YNNKEL (reference sequence). CDR3 length: 12 residues. This CDR3 reads CASSQLERVRFF. CDR3 DNA: TGTGCCAGCAGCCAATTGGAGAGGGTACGGTTCTTC.

The chain is built from TRBV25-1 and TRBJ1-1; TRBD1 aligns across 7 bases. The CDR3 contains 12 residues. In germline, CDR1 is MGHDK, CDR2 SYGVNS. V gave up 6 bases and J gave up 4 bases; unmatched junction bases: 2. The CDR3 DNA reads as TGTGCCAGCAGCGACAGGGTCACTGAAGCTTTCTTT. Its protein is CASSDRVTEAFF.

The chain recombines TRBV11-1 with TRBJ1-3; 9 bases map to TRBD1. Germline-derived CDR1 and CDR2 are SGHAT and FQDESV (reference sequence). J lost 2 bases, V lost 0 bases, and 2 bases had no gene match. The CDR3 sequence is 16 residues long. CDR3 sequence (DNA): TGTGCCAGCAGCTTAGCCGGACAGGGGACTGGAAACACCATATATTTT. Translating it yields CASSLAGQGTGNTIYF.

This chain joins TRBV19 and TRBJ1-4; 9 bases agree with TRBD1. Trimming cost V 3 bases and J 6 bases; bases outside gene matches: 5. The CDR3 is 15 amino acids. Germline lookup yields CDR1 LNHDA and CDR2 SQIVND (reference sequence). CDR3 DNA: TGTGCCAGTAGTATCCACAGGGGGCGGGATGAAAAACTGTTTTTT. Translated, it gives CASSIHRGRDEKLFF.

This chain joins TRBV7-2 and TRBJ2-7; 11 bases align to TRBD1. The CDR3 contains 15 residues. Per the germline V gene, CDR1 is SGHTA and CDR2 is FQGNSA. V lost 1 base, J lost 4 bases, and 3 bases stayed unmatched. DNA of the CDR3: TGTGCCAGCAGCTTAGTTGGACAGGGGGCTTACGAGCAGTACTTC. Residues: CASSLVGQGAYEQYF.

This clone occurred a few times. The CDR3, as DNA: TGTGCCAGCAGCTTATGGGACAGGGGTAATTCACCCCTCCACTTT. It translates to CASSLWDRGNSPLHF. The chain combines TRBV11-2 with TRBJ1-6, with TRBD1 identical over 10 bases. V shed 2 bases, J shed 6 bases, and the junction held 1 base outside the gene matches. This CDR3 is built from 15 residues. Germline V gives CDR1 SGHAT, CDR2 FQNNGV.

Written as DNA, the CDR3 is TGTGCCAGCAGCCAGTGGCGGGAGAGCACAGATACGCAGTATTTT. This gives the protein CASSQWRESTDTQYF. The rearrangement uses TRBV3-1 (or the pseudogene TRBV3-2) and TRBJ2-3, with 7 bases aligning to TRBD2. There are 15 residues in the CDR3. Trimming took 3 bases from V and 0 from J; bases not matched to a gene: 3. CDR1 and CDR2 from the germline V gene are LGHDT and YNNKEL (reference sequence).

V gene TRBV4-3 combines with J gene TRBJ2-2; TRBD1 aligns across 8 bases. The CDR3 spans 18 residues. Germline V gene lookup returns CDR1 LGHNA and CDR2 YSLEER. V was clipped by 4 bases and J by 0 bases; unmatched bases: 10. The chain's CDR3 is CASSPLLRQGTNTGELFF. For the CDR3, the DNA is TGCGCCAGCAGCCCACTACTCCGACAGGGGACGAACACCGGGGAGCTGTTTTTT.

J is TRBJ2-3 and V is TRBV4-3; TRBD2 matches at 13 bases. CDR1 is LGHNA and CDR2 is YSLEER in the germline V gene. V was clipped by 4 bases and J by 6 bases; unmatched bases: 7. The CDR3 sequence is 16 residues long. In DNA, the CDR3 is TGCGCCAGCAGCCGGACTACTAGCGGGGGGGCCGATACGCAGTATTTT. It translates to CASSRTTSGGADTQYF.

This clone has a handful of counts. V and J are TRBV5-6 and TRBJ2-2, with D hard to call. V lost 6 bases and J 7 bases, leaving 7 bases between the germline ends. There are 11 residues in the CDR3. The germline CDR1 and CDR2 sequences are SGHDT and YYEEEE. CDR3 nucleotide sequence: TGTGCCAGCATCCTCGGCGGGGAGCTGTTTTTT. This encodes CASILGGELFF.

This chain uses TRBV5-4 with TRBJ2-5; 10 bases map to TRBD2. Unmatched junction bases numbered 11, after V lost 4 bases and J lost 5 bases. From germline, CDR1 is SGHNT and CDR2 YYREEE (reference sequence). CDR3 length equals 16 residues. CDR3 bases: TGTGCCAGCAGCCCCGTAGCGGGGGGCACTATGGAGACCCAGTACTTC. It codes for CASSPVAGGTMETQYF. The full variable domain, completed using reference TRBV5-4 and TRBJ2-5, is ETGVTQSPTHLIKTRGQQVTLRCSSQSGHNTVSWYQQALGQGPQFIFQYYREEENGRGNFPPRFSGLQFPNYSSELNVNALELDDSALYLCASSPVAGGTMETQYFGPGTRLLVL.

V and J are TRBV6-5 and TRBJ1-2, with 7 positions matching TRBD1. V trimming: 6 bases; J trimming: 2 bases; junction bases outside the gene matches: 6. This CDR3 has 14 amino acids. Germline lookup yields CDR1 MNHEY and CDR2 SVGAGI. CDR3 nucleotide sequence: TGTGCCAGCAGGTCTAGACAGGGCAACTATGGCTACACCTTC. Translated: CASRSRQGNYGYTF.

The CDR3 bases are TGTGCCAGTAGTTCTGACAGGGCTACTGAAGCTTTCTTT. Translation: CASSSDRATEAFF. The J gene is TRBJ1-1, the V gene TRBV19; 7 positions match TRBD1. The J segment lost 5 bases and the V segment lost 5 bases, leaving 5 bases of the junction unmatched. Germline loops: CDR1 LNHDA, CDR2 SQIVND (reference sequence). This CDR3 contains 13 residues.

This sequence joins TRBV28 and TRBJ2-3; TRBD2 agrees at 11 bases. J was trimmed by 2 bases and V by 8 bases; bases with no gene match: 9. The CDR3 sequence is 16 residues long. Germline V lookup: CDR1 MDHEN, CDR2 SYDVKM. The chain's CDR3 is CASGSGTSGFTDTQYF. The CDR3 DNA reads TGTGCCAGCGGGTCCGGGACTAGCGGATTCACAGATACGCAGTATTTT.

The chain combines TRBV30 with TRBJ1-5, with D possibly being TRBD1 (5 bases). The CDR3 sequence is 14 residues long. Germline CDR1 GTSNPN, CDR2 SVGIG (reference sequence). Trimming removed 5 bases from V and 3 bases from J, with 14 bases in between. CDR3 residues: CAWGAGFSNQPQHF. The CDR3 DNA is TGTGCCTGGGGGGCAGGGTTTTCCAATCAGCCCCAGCATTTT.

The rearrangement links TRBV5-6 to TRBJ1-6, with D uncertain. Trimming left V 4 bases short and J 7 bases short, with 15 bases between. The CDR3 is made up of 15 amino acids. Germline CDR1 is SGHDT and CDR2 is YYEEEE. The CDR3 is CASSARTGSNSPLHF. The CDR3 nucleotides read TGTGCCAGCAGCGCCCGGACGGGGAGCAATTCACCCCTCCACTTT.